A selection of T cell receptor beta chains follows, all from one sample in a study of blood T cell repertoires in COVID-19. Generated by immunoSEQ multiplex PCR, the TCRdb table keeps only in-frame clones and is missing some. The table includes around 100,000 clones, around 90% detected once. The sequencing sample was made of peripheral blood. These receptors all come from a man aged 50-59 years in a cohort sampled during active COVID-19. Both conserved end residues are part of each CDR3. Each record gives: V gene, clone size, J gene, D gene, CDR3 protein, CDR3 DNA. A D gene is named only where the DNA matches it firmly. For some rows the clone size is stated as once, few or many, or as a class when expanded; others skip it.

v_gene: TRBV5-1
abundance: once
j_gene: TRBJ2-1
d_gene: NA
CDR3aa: CASSYGQSNEQFF
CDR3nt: TGCGCCAGCAGTTACGGACAGAGCAATGAGCAGTTCTTC

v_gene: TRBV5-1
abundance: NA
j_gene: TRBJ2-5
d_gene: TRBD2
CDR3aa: CASSLATGLAGKETQYF
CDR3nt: TGCGCCAGCAGCTTGGCCACGGGACTAGCGGGGAAGGAGACCCAGTACTTC

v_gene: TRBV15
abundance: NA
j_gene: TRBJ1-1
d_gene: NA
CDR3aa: CATSPGWNTEAFF
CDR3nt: TGTGCCACCAGCCCGGGGTGGAACACTGAAGCTTTCTTT

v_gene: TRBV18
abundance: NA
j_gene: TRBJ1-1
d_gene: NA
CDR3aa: CASSPAGGFDTEAFF
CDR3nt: TGTGCCAGCTCACCAGCGGGGGGGTTTGACACTGAAGCTTTCTTT

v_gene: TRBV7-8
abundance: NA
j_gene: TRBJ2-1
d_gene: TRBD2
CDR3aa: CASSSGGSYNEQFF
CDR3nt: TGTGCCAGCAGCTCGGGGGGCTCCTACAATGAGCAGTTCTTC

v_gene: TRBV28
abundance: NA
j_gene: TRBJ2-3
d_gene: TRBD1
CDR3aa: CASSSPTGKIDTQYF
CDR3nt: TGTGCCAGCAGTTCACCGACAGGGAAGATAGATACGCAGTATTTT

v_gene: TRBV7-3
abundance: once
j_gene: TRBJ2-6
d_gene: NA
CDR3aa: CASSRAGSFAGANVLTF
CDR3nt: TGTGCCAGCAGCCGGGCGGGGTCCTTTGCCGGGGCCAACGTCCTGACTTTC

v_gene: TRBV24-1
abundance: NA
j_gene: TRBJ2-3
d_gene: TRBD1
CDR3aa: CATSDPTGGNTDTQYF
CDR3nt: TGTGCCACCAGTGATCCGACAGGGGGGAACACAGATACGCAGTATTTT

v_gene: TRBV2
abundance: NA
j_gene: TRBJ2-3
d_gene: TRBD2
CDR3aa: CASRSTSGGADTQYF
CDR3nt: TGTGCCAGCAGATCGACTAGCGGGGGGGCAGATACGCAGTATTTT

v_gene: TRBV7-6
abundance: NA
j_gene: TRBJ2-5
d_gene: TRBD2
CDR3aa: CASSLVLAGGLGETQYF
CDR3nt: TGTGCCAGCAGCTTAGTTCTAGCGGGGGGGCTGGGGGAGACCCAGTACTTC

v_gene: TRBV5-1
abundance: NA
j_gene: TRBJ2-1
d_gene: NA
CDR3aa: CASSLNSLLNEQFF
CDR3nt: TGCGCCAGCAGCTTGAACAGTTTACTCAATGAGCAGTTCTTC

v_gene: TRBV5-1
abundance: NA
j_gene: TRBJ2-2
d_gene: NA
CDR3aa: CASSLPTPNTGELFF
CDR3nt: TGCGCCAGCAGCCTCCCAACACCGAACACCGGGGAGCTGTTTTTT

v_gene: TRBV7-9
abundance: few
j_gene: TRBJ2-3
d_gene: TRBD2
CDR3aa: CASRRTSGLEDTQYF
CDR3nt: TGTGCCAGCCGACGGACTAGCGGCCTGGAGGATACGCAGTATTTT

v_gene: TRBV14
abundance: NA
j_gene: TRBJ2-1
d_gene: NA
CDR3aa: CASSPTSGTGSYNEQFF
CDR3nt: TGTGCCAGCAGCCCTACGTCCGGGACTGGCTCCTACAATGAGCAGTTCTTC

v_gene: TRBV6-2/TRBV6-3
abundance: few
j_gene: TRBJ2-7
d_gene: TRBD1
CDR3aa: CASSYGGSGQAIYEQYF
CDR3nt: TGTGCCAGCAGTTACGGTGGGAGTGGACAGGCGATTTACGAGCAGTACTTC

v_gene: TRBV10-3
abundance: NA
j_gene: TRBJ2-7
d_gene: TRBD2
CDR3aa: CAISESLAGGHEQYF
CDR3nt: TGTGCCATCAGTGAGTCCCTAGCGGGGGGCCACGAGCAGTACTTC

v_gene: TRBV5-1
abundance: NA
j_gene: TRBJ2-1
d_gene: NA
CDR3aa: CASSLTHPTYNEQFF
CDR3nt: TGCGCCAGCAGCTTGACTCATCCCACCTACAATGAGCAGTTCTTC

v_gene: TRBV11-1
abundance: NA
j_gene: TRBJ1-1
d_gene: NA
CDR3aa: CASSLRGLEAFF
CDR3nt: TGTGCCAGCAGCTTGCGGGGCTTAGAAGCTTTCTTT

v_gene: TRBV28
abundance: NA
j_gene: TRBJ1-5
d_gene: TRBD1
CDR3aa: CASSTRNRGGVQPQHF
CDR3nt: TGTGCCAGCAGTACCAGAAACAGGGGTGGGGTTCAGCCCCAGCATTTT

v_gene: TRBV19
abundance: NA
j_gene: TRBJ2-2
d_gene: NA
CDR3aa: CASSKGGKNTGELFF
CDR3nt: TGTGCCAGTAGTAAGGGGGGGAAAAACACCGGGGAGCTGTTTTTT

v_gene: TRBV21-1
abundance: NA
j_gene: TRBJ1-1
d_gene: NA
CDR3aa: CASSKGRGEGEAFF
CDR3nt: TGTGCCAGCAGCAAGGGCAGGGGAGAAGGTGAAGCTTTCTTT

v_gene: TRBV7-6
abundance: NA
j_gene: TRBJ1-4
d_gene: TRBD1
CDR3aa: CASSYNRGPNEKLFF
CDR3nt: TGTGCCAGCAGCTATAACAGGGGGCCTAATGAAAAACTGTTTTTT

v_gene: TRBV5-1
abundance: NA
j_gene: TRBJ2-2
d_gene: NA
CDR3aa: CASSPGDRGELFF
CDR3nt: TGCGCCAGCAGCCCGGGGGACCGCGGGGAGCTGTTTTTT

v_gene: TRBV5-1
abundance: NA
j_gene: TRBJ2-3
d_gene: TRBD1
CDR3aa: CASTRDRAYTDTQYF
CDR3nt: TGCGCCAGCACAAGAGACAGGGCTTACACAGATACGCAGTATTTT

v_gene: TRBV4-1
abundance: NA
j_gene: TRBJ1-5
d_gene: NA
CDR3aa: CASSQALKQPQHF
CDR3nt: TGCGCCAGCAGCCAAGCTCTAAAACAGCCCCAGCATTTT

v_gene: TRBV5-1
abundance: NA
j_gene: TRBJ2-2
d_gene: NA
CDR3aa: CASSLGLLNTGELFF
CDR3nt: TGCGCCAGCAGCTTGGGACTCCTGAACACCGGGGAGCTGTTTTTT

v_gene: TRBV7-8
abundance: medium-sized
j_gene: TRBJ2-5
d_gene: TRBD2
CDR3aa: CASSLSPGGETQYF
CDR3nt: TGTGCCAGCAGCTTAAGTCCGGGGGGAGAGACCCAGTACTTC

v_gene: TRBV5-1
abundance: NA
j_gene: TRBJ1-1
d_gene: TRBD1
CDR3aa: CASSLGTGGSEAFF
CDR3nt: TGCGCCAGCAGCTTGGGGACAGGGGGTAGTGAAGCTTTCTTT